One and the same sample provided the 27 T cell receptor beta chains below, sequenced in a study of CD8+ T cells in alopecia areata. In each case, RNA was isolated and then reverse transcribed into cDNA as the sequencing template. Sequencing used immunoSEQ multiplex PCR; TCRdb keeps in-frame clones, though not all of them. The sample records roughly 120,000 clones, about half being singletons. As for treatment: oral pan-JAK inhibitor, 5-10 mg twice daily. This specimen consisted of CD4+ T cells sorted from blood, obtained at week 4, from a patient treated with tofacitinib. The receptors stem from a human donor with alopecia areata.

Notes on this clone: One base away lies a much larger clone, so this may be a sequencing read error. The same CDR3 arises from other DNA sequences in this sample as well. J is TRBJ2-5 and V is TRBV2; D is undetermined. Germline lookup yields CDR1 SNHLY and CDR2 FYNNEI. V was pared by 4 bases and J by 5 bases, with 5 bases between. The CDR3 loop spans 11 amino acids. CDR3 DNA sequence: TGTGCCAGCAGTGTGGAGGAGACCCAGTACTTC. This encodes CASSVEETQYF.

Here the CDR3 reads CASSPTGFSNQPQHF. The DNA for the CDR3 is TGTGCCAGTAGTCCCACAGGTTTTAGCAATCAGCCCCAGCATTTT. J is TRBJ1-5 and V is TRBV19; possible D gene TRBD1, 5 bases. CDR3 length: 15 amino acids. V lost 5 bases and J 0 bases, leaving 11 bases between the germline ends. CDR1 is LNHDA, CDR2 SQIVND, per germline (reference sequence).

This clone was seen only once. This chain links TRBV27 with TRBJ2-3; D could derive from TRBD1 or TRBD2 (5 bases each). V shed 3 bases and J shed 8 bases, with 9 bases lying between them. Per the germline V gene, CDR1 is MNHEY and CDR2 is SMNVEV (reference sequence). CDR3 size: 12 residues. In nucleotides, the CDR3 is TGTGCCAGCAGTTTCAATGGGGGTACGCAGTATTTT. This translates into CASSFNGGTQYF.

J is TRBJ1-4 and V is TRBV6-5, with TRBD1 matching 9 bases. V was pared by 2 bases and J by 5 bases, with 6 bases of the junction left unmatched. The CDR3 has 16 residues. Germline V CDR1 and CDR2: MNHEY, SVGAGI. In DNA, the CDR3 is TGTGCCAGCAGTTACCTTAACAGGGGGCAAAATGAAAAACTGTTTTTT. Protein: CASSYLNRGQNEKLFF.

The chain carries TRBV14 and TRBJ2-5, with 9 bases matching TRBD2. V lost 1 base to trimming and J lost 7 bases; unmatched junction nucleotides: 10. This CDR3 is built from 16 residues. CDR1 and CDR2 from the germline V gene are SGHDN and FVKESK. CDR3 coding DNA: TGTGCCAGCAGCCAAGTTAGCGGGAGATCCGTCCGGACCCAGTACTTC. Translating gives CASSQVSGRSVRTQYF.

This clone occurred a few times. The chain couples TRBV7-2 to TRBJ1-2; tentatively, D is TRBD1 (6 bases). The CDR3 loop spans 16 amino acids. The V and J ends lost 2 bases and 4 bases respectively, with 17 bases between them. The germline gives CDR1 SGHTA, CDR2 FQGNSA. This CDR3 reads CASSLSGTNFFYGYTF. The CDR3 region has the DNA TGTGCCAGCAGCTTATCGGGGACAAACTTTTTCTATGGCTACACCTTC. The full variable domain, with the rest looked up from reference TRBV7-2 and TRBJ1-2, is GAGVSQSPSNKVTEKGKDVELRCDPISGHTALYWYRQSLGQGLEFLIYFQGNSAPDKSGLPSDRFSAERTGGSVSTLTIQRTQQEDSAVYLCASSLSGTNFFYGYTFGSGTRLTVV.

The chain couples TRBV2 to TRBJ2-1, with 10 bases lining up with TRBD2. J gave up 5 bases and V 7 bases, and 8 bases lay outside the gene matches. Germline-derived CDR1 and CDR2 are SNHLY and FYNNEI. The CDR3 consists of 15 residues. CDR3 amino acids: CASTGASGGDNEQFF. DNA for the CDR3: TGTGCCAGCACCGGAGCGAGCGGGGGGGACAATGAGCAGTTCTTC.

The genes are TRBV5-1 and TRBJ2-7; the D gene is possibly TRBD1 (6 bases). The length of the CDR3 is 13 residues. Looked up from germline, CDR1 is SGHRS and CDR2 is YFSETQ. With 4 bases removed from V and 3 bases from J, the gap between germline ends came to 11 bases. The CDR3 coding sequence is TGCGCCAGCAGCGTTACAGGGAACTACGAGCAGTACTTC. It translates to CASSVTGNYEQYF.

The chain combines TRBV2 with TRBJ1-1; a possible D gene is TRBD1 (6 bases). CDR3 size: 13 residues. Per the germline V gene, CDR1 is SNHLY and CDR2 is FYNNEI. With 6 bases removed from V and 4 bases from J, the gap between germline ends came to 12 bases. The CDR3 protein is CASRYTGITEAFF. CDR3 DNA: TGTGCCAGCAGGTATACAGGGATCACTGAAGCTTTCTTT. Full variable domain (missing parts from reference TRBV2 and TRBJ1-1): EPEVTQTPSHQVTQMGQEVILRCVPISNHLYFYWYRQILGQKVEFLVSFYNNEISEKSEIFDDQFSVERPDGSNFTLKIRSTKLEDSAMYFCASRYTGITEAFFGQGTRLTVV.

The rearrangement links TRBV11-2 to TRBJ2-4; 9 bases agree with TRBD2. The germline V gene encodes CDR1 SGHAT and CDR2 FQNNGV. V shed 4 bases, J shed 3 bases, and the junction held 4 bases outside the gene matches. CDR3 length: 15 residues. CDR3: CASSYTRGGKNIQYF. As DNA, the CDR3 is TGTGCCAGCAGCTATACGCGGGGGGGCAAAAACATTCAGTACTTC.

This clone has just one count. V usage is TRBV7-9 and J usage is TRBJ1-2; 8 bases align to TRBD1. The J segment lost 6 bases and the V segment lost 7 bases, leaving 1 base of the junction unmatched. The CDR3 is made up of 11 amino acids. The germline CDR1 and CDR2 sequences are SEHNR and FQNEAQ (reference sequence). The CDR3 nucleotides read TGTGCCAGCACGACAGGGGATGGCTACACCTTC. Protein product: CASTTGDGYTF.

The chain carries TRBV5-1 and TRBJ2-3, with a possible D match to TRBD2 (5 bases). The CDR3 has 12 residues. Trimming pared 2 bases from V and 5 bases from J, leaving 6 bases between. Germline V CDR1 and CDR2: SGHRS, YFSETQ. The CDR3 reads CASSFREDTQYF. The CDR3 DNA is TGCGCCAGCAGCTTCCGGGAAGATACGCAGTATTTT.

This clone was counted a few times. This chain connects TRBV6-5 to TRBJ2-3, with 7 nucleotides matching TRBD2. CDR3 size: 14 residues. Germline V gives CDR1 MNHEY, CDR2 SVGAGI. Germline trimming cut 5 bases from V and 1 base from J; bases unmatched to any gene: 3. The CDR3 here is CASSSGIGTDTQYF. In DNA, the CDR3 is TGTGCCAGCAGTAGCGGGATCGGCACAGATACGCAGTATTTT.

The chain has TRBV6-5 and TRBJ2-7; TRBD1 matches at 8 bases. After removal of 6 bases from V and 2 bases from J, the junction contained 3 bases not matched to a gene. Germline V CDR1 and CDR2: MNHEY, SVGAGI. CDR3 length: 13 amino acids. CDR3 sequence reads: CASSYRGAYEQYF. The CDR3 DNA reads as TGTGCCAGCAGCTACAGGGGGGCCTACGAGCAGTACTTC.

The chain links TRBV29-1 to TRBJ2-7; 10 bases map to TRBD1. Germline V gene data show CDR1 as SQVTM and CDR2 as ANQGSEA. The CDR3 totals 12 residues. J lost 6 bases, V lost 6 bases, and 5 bases had no gene match. The CDR3 region is CSVGGDRGEQYF. The CDR3 bases are TGCAGCGTGGGAGGGGACAGGGGCGAGCAGTACTTC.

V gene TRBV6-6 combines with J gene TRBJ1-5; D remains unclear. With 8 bases removed from V and 8 bases from J, the gap between germline ends came to 4 bases. This CDR3 has 9 residues. Germline-derived CDR1 and CDR2 are MNHNY and SVGAGI (reference sequence). As DNA, the CDR3 is TGTGCCAGCGGTAAGCCCCAGCATTTT. This gives the protein CASGKPQHF.

The table lists this clone with a few counts. The rearrangement links TRBV4-1 to TRBJ2-7; 7 bases are shared with TRBD2. Germline trimming cut 3 bases from V and 2 bases from J; bases unmatched to any gene: 7. The CDR3 runs to 15 residues. Germline CDR1 reads MGHRA; CDR2 reads YSYEKL. The CDR3 sequence is CASSQAAGTAYEQYF. The CDR3 DNA reads TGCGCCAGCAGCCAGGCAGCGGGGACGGCCTACGAGCAGTACTTC.

This clone was picked up a small number of times. The J gene is TRBJ1-1, the V gene TRBV7-9; no definite D call. Germline V gene sequence: CDR1 SEHNR, CDR2 FQNEAQ (reference sequence). The CDR3 contains 14 residues. The V end lost 1 base, the J end lost 0 bases, and 6 bases lay between the germline ends. CDR3 bases: TGTGCCAGCAGCTTAGAGCTCATGAACACTGAAGCTTTCTTT. Translation: CASSLELMNTEAFF.

This chain uses TRBV4-1 with TRBJ2-3; 7 bases line up with TRBD2. The CDR3 is 15 amino acids. Germline CDR1 and CDR2: MGHRA and YSYEKL. V lost 0 bases to trimming and J lost 8 bases; unmatched junction nucleotides: 8. The CDR3 region is CASSQDGVGGRTQYF. The CDR3 DNA sequence: TGCGCCAGCAGCCAAGATGGGGTGGGAGGGCGTACGCAGTATTTT.

This clone appeared a few times. The chain joins TRBV25-1 to TRBJ2-5; D not certain. Trimming took 3 bases from V and 5 from J, leaving 13 bases between them. CDR3 length: 14 amino acids. Germline V gene lookup returns CDR1 MGHDK and CDR2 SYGVNS. CDR3 DNA: TGTGCCAGCAGTGATGGACCCCGGGTGGAGACCCAGTACTTC. Translating gives CASSDGPRVETQYF. Full variable domain (missing parts from reference TRBV25-1 and TRBJ2-5): EADIYQTPRYLVIGTGKKITLECSQTMGHDKMYWYQQDPGMELHLIHYSYGVNSTEKGDLSSESTVSRIRTEHFPLTLESARPSHTSQYLCASSDGPRVETQYFGPGTRLLVL.

The chain has TRBV27 and TRBJ2-1, with D perhaps TRBD1 or TRBD2 (6 bases each). The ends were cut back, 5 bases at V and 7 bases at J, with 18 bases in the middle. Looked up from germline, CDR1 is MNHEY and CDR2 is SMNVEV (reference sequence). The CDR3 length is 15 residues. The CDR3 region is CASSPLRGQRNEQFF. The CDR3 DNA reads TGTGCCAGCAGTCCCCTCCGGGGGCAGAGGAATGAGCAGTTCTTC.

The V and J genes are TRBV6-5 and TRBJ2-3, with a tentative D call TRBD1 (5 bases). Germline V CDR1 and CDR2: MNHEY, SVGAGI. The V end lost 9 bases, the J end lost 0 bases, and 13 bases lay between the germline ends. This CDR3 is 14 amino acids long. The CDR3 DNA follows: TGTGCCAGTACTAACAGGTACAGCACAGATACGCAGTATTTT. Translating it yields CASTNRYSTDTQYF.

The chain combines TRBV5-1 with TRBJ1-1; D ambiguous. Germline V gene data show CDR1 as SGHRS and CDR2 as YFSETQ. The CDR3 has 13 residues. The ends were cut back, 2 bases at V and 0 bases at J, with 5 bases in the middle. CDR3 loop: CASSLVVNTEAFF. CDR3 DNA: TGCGCCAGCAGCTTAGTAGTGAACACTGAAGCTTTCTTT.

The chain employs TRBV25-1 and TRBJ2-3; TRBD2 might be the D (7 bases). Trimming removed 0 bases from V and 2 bases from J, with 15 bases in between. Germline lookup yields CDR1 MGHDK and CDR2 SYGVNS. The CDR3 contains 17 residues. CDR3 DNA sequence: TGTGCCAGCAGTGAATATCGAGGGGGGGGCAACACAGATACGCAGTATTTT. It specifies CASSEYRGGGNTDTQYF.

This rearrangement joins TRBV2 to TRBJ2-2; D perhaps matches TRBD1 (6 bases). Germline V lookup: CDR1 SNHLY, CDR2 FYNNEI. This CDR3 is 19 amino acids long. V was cut by 4 bases and J by 0 bases, with 21 bases left in between. For the CDR3, the DNA is TGTGCCAGCAGTGCAAGTTTCCCCGGAACAGGGTCGAACACCGGGGAGCTGTTTTTT. Amino acids: CASSASFPGTGSNTGELFF.

The chain recombines TRBV7-2 with TRBJ2-3, with unresolved D. CDR1 and CDR2 (germline): SGHTA, FQGNSA. This CDR3 has 12 residues. Trimming cost V 8 bases and J 2 bases, with 8 bases left between them. The CDR3 nucleotides read TGTGCCAGCGCCTCGGTCACAGATACGCAGTATTTT. Translated: CASASVTDTQYF.

The V and J genes are TRBV6-5 and TRBJ2-1; unclear D gene. Germline V lookup: CDR1 MNHEY, CDR2 SVGAGI. The V gene lost 2 bases and the J gene lost 15 bases, with 11 bases spanning the gap. The CDR3 consists of 11 residues. CDR3: CASSYGLWLFF. The CDR3 nucleotides read TGTGCCAGCAGTTACGGGTTGTGGCTGTTCTTC.